This T cell receptor beta chain is drawn from a study of CD8 T cells in ankylosing spondylitis. Points from the study as a whole: Matched ankylosing spondylitis synovial fluid reportedly showed significant enrichment of disease-linked clones. What seemed typical of ankylosing spondylitis blood was a TCR beta motif built from 7 or 8 highly homologous variants.

At least ten counts were recorded for this clonotype. The antigen remains unidentified. The CDR3 has 15 residues. Germline assignment: CDR1 SGHRS and CDR2 YFSETQ. Between the trimmed V and J ends, which lost 2 bases and 0 bases, there was a span of 9 bases. Molecular-barcoded quantitative 5'-RACE produced these TCR beta libraries. TCRdb processed the 5' RACE reads anew with MiXCR; each CDR3 protein has one entry. The sample includes approximately 90,000 distinct CDR3 sequences, roughly 8.7% of them seen just once. The chain is built from TRBV5-1 and TRBJ1-3; D is uncertain. This TCR came from a male donor with ankylosing spondylitis or in good health (not recorded which). The material sequenced was blood, either unsorted or a sorted T cell fraction (not recorded which). The CDR3 region is CASSLGQSSGNTIYF. The DNA of the CDR3 is TGCGCCAGCAGCTTAGGCCAGAGCTCTGGAAACACCATATATTTT.